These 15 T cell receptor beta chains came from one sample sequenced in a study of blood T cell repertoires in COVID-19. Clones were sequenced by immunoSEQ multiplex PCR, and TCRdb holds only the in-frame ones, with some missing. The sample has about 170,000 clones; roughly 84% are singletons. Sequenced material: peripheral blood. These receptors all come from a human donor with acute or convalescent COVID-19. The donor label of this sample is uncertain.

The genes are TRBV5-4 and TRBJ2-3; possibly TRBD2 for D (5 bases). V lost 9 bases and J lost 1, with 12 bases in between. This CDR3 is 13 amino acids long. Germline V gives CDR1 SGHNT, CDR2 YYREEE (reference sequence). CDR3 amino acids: CATSGSRTDTQYF. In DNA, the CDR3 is TGTGCCACTTCGGGATCCCGCACAGATACGCAGTATTTT.

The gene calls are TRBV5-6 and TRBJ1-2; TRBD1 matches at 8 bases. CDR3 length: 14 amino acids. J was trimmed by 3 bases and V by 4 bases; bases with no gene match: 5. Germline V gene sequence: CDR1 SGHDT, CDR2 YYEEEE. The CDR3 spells CASSRADRDYGYTF. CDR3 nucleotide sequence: TGTGCCAGCAGCCGGGCGGACAGGGACTATGGCTACACCTTC.

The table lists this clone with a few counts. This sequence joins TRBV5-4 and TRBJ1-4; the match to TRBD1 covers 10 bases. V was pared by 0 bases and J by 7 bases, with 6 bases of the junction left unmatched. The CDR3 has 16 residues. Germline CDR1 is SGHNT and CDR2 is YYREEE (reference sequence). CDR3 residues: CASSLGPGQGPEKLFF. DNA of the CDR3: TGTGCCAGCAGCTTGGGGCCGGGACAGGGGCCTGAAAAACTGTTTTTT.

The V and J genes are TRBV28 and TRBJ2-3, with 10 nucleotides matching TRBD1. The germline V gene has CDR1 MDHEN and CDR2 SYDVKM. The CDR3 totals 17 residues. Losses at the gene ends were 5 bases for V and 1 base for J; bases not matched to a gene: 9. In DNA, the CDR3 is TGTGCCAGCAGTCCCGATGACAGGGGGCTGGGCACAGATACGCAGTATTTT. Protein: CASSPDDRGLGTDTQYF.

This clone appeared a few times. Written as DNA, the CDR3 is TGTGCCAGCAGGGGGACACAGTACAATGAGCAGTTCTTC. Translated, it gives CASRGTQYNEQFF. V and J are TRBV2 and TRBJ2-1, with D tentatively TRBD1 (6 bases). The CDR3 consists of 13 residues. Germline CDR1 SNHLY, CDR2 FYNNEI. V was cut by 6 bases and J by 4 bases, with 10 bases left in between.

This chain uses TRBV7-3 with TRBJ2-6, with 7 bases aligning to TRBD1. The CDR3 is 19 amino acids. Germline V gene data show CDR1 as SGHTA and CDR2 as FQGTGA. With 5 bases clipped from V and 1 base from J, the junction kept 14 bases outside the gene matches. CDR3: CASSGTGAPTPSGANVLTF. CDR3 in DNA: TGTGCCAGCAGCGGTACAGGGGCGCCGACCCCTTCTGGGGCCAACGTCCTGACTTTC.

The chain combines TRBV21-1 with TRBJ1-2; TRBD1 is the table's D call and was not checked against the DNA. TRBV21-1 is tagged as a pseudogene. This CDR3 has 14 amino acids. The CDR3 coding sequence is TGTGCCAGCAGCAAAGGTGGACAGGGCAGAGGCTACACCTTC. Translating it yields CASSKGGQGRGYTF.

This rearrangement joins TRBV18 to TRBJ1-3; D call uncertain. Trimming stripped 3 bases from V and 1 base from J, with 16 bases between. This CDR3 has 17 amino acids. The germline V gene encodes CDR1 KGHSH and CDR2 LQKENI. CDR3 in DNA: TGTGCCAGCTCACCCGCCATCGCCGGGGTTTCTGGAAACACCATATATTTT. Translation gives CASSPAIAGVSGNTIYF.

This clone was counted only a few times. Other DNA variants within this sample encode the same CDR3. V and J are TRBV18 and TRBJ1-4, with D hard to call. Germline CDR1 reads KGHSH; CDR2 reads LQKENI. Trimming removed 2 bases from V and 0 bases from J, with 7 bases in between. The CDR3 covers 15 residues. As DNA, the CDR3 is TGTGCCAGCTCACCATCCGGGGCAACTAATGAAAAACTGTTTTTT. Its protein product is CASSPSGATNEKLFF. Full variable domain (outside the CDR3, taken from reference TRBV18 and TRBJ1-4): NAGVMQNPRHLVRRRGQEARLRCSPMKGHSHVYWYRQLPEEGLKFMVYLQKENIIDESGMPKERFSAEFPKEGPSILRIQQVVRGDSAAYFCASSPSGATNEKLFFGSGTQLSVL.

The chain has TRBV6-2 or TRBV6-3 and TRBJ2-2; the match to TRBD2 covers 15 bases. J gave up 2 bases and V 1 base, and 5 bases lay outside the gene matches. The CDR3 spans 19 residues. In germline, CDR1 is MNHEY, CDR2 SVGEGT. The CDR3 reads CASSYFPGLAGGNTGELFF. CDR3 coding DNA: TGTGCCAGCAGTTACTTTCCGGGACTAGCGGGAGGAAACACCGGGGAGCTGTTTTTT.

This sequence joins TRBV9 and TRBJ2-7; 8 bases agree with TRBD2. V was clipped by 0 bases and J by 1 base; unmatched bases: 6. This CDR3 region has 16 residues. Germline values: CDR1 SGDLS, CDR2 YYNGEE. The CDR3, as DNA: TGTGCCAGCAGCGTAGGGGATAGCGGGATATCCTACGAGCAGTACTTC. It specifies CASSVGDSGISYEQYF.

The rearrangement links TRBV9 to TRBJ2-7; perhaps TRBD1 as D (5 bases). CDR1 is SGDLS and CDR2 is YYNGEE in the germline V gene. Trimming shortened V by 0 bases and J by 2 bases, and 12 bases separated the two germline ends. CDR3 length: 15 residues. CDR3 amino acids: CASSVDGQGTYEQYF. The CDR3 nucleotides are TGTGCCAGCAGCGTAGATGGGCAGGGAACCTACGAGCAGTACTTC.

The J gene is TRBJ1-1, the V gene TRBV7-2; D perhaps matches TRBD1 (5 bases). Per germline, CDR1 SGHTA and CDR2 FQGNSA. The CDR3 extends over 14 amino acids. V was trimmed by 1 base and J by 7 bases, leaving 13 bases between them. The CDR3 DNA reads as TGTGCCAGCAGCTTAGTGGCAGGGAAGGATGAAGCTTTCTTT. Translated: CASSLVAGKDEAFF.

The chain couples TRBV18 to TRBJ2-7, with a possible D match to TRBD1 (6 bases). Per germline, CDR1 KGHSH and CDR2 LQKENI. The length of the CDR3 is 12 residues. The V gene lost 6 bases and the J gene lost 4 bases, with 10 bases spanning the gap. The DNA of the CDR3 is TGTGCCAGCTCCTCACAGGGTTACGAGCAGTACTTC. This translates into CASSSQGYEQYF.

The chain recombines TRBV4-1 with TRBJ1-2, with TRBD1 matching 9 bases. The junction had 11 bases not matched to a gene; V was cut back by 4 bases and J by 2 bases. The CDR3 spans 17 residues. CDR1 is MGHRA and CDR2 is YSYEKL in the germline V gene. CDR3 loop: CASSPTTPTGGNYGYTF. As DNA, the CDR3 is TGCGCCAGCAGCCCCACCACCCCTACAGGGGGCAACTATGGCTACACCTTC.